This entry concerns a single T cell receptor beta chain. This specimen belongs to a study of blood T cell repertoires in COVID-19. Looking at the study overall: Specimens from acute and convalescent COVID-19 originated in the United States, Italy and Spain. Sources were T cells, B-cell-depleted T cells, or PBMCs; the material itself was cDNA or gDNA.

In the study's own analysis: Reference gene primer amplification gave estimated nucleated cell counts. TCRdb's table, derived via immunoSEQ multiplex PCR, lists solely in-frame clones and lacks some. Clonal size and the V and J genes are those of that table, whereas D and trimming came from the DNA. The sample shows approximately 130,000 clones, around three quarters of them seen only once. The V gene's germline CDR1 is SGHAT and CDR2 FQNNGV. The CDR3 runs 15 residues. V dropped 5 bases and J dropped 7 bases, with 19 bases sitting between them. What was sequenced was peripheral blood. The chain links TRBV11-2 to TRBJ2-3, with D maybe TRBD2 (6 bases). The sequence came from a human donor in a cohort sampled during active COVID-19. CDR3 protein: CASSLAGGSQHTQYF. CDR3 DNA: TGTGCCAGCAGCCTTGCAGGAGGGTCCCAACATACGCAGTATTTT.